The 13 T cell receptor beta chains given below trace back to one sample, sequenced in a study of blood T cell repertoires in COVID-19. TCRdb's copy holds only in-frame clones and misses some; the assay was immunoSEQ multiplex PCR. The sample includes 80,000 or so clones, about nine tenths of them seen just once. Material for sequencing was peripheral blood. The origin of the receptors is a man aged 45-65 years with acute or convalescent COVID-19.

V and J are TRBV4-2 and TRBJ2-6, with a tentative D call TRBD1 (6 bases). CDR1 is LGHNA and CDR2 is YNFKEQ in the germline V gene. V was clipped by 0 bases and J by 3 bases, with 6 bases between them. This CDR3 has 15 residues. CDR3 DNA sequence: TGTGCCAGCAGCCAAGACAGGGGTGGGGCCAACGTCCTGACTTTC. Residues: CASSQDRGGANVLTF.

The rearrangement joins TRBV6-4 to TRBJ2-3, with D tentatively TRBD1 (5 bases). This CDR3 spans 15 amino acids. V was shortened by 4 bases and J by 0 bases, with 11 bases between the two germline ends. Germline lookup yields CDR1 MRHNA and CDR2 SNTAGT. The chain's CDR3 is CASSATRQSTDTQYF. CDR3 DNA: TGTGCCAGCAGTGCTACGAGACAGAGCACAGATACGCAGTATTTT.

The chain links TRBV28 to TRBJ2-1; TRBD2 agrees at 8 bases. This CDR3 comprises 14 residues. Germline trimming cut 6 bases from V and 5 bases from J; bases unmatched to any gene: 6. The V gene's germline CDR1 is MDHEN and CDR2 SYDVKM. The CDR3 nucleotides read TGTGCCAGCAGCAAACTTAGCGGGAACAATGAGCAGTTCTTC. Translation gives CASSKLSGNNEQFF.

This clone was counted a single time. CDR3 amino acids: CASRGGRLNTEAFF. CDR3 DNA: TGTGCCAGCAGGGGGGGACGGTTGAACACTGAAGCTTTCTTT. The chain couples TRBV6-5 to TRBJ1-1, with D perhaps TRBD1 (5 bases). V was trimmed by 6 bases and J by 0 bases, leaving 11 bases between them. The CDR3 loop spans 14 amino acids. The germline CDR1 and CDR2 sequences are MNHEY and SVGAGI.

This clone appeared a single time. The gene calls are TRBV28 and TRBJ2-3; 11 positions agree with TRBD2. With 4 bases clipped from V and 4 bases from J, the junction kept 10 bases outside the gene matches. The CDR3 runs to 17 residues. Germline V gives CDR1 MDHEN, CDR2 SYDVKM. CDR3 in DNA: TGTGCCAGCAGTTCGTTCTTGGGACTAGCGGACTCAGATACGCAGTATTTT. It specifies CASSSFLGLADSDTQYF.

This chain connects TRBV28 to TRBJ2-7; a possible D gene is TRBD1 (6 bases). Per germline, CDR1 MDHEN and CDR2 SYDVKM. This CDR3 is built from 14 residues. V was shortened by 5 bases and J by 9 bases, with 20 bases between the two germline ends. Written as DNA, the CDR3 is TGTGCCAGCAGTGACCCTCCGGGACAAACTGGGCAGTACTTC. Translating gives CASSDPPGQTGQYF. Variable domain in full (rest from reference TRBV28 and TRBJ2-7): DVKVTQSSRYLVKRTGEKVFLECVQDMDHENMFWYRQDPGLGLRLIYFSYDVKMKEKGDIPEGYSVSREKKERFSLILESASTNQTSMYLCASSDPPGQTGQYFGPGTRLTVT.

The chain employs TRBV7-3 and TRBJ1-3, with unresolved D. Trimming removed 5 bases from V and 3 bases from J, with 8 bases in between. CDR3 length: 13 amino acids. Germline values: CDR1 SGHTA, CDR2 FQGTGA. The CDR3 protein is CASSPTIGNTIYF. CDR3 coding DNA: TGTGCCAGCAGCCCGACAATTGGAAACACCATATATTTT.

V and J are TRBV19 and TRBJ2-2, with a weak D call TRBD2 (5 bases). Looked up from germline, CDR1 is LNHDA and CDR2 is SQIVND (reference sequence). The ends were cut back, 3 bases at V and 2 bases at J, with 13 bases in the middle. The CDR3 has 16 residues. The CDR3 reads CASSILGSANTGELFF. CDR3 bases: TGTGCCAGTAGTATTCTCGGTAGCGCTAACACCGGGGAGCTGTTTTTT.

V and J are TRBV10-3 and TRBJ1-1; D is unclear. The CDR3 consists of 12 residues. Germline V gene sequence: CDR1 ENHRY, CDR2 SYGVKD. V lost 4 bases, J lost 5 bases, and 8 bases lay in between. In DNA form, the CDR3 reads TGTGCCATCAGTGCGGGGAGGACTGAAGCTTTCTTT. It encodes CAISAGRTEAFF.

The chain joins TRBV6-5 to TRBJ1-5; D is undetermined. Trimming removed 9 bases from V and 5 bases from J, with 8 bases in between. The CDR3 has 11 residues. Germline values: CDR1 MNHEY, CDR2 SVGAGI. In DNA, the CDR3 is TGTGCCAGTTCGAGGGATCAGCCCCAGCATTTT. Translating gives CASSRDQPQHF.

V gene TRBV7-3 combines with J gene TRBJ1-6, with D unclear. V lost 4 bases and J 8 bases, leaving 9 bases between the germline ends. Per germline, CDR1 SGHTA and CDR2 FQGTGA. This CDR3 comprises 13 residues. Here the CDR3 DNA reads TGTGCCAGCAGCTGGATGGAGGATTCACCCCTCCACTTT. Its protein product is CASSWMEDSPLHF.

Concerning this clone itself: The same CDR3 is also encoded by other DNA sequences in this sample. CDR3 sequence: CASSVGTANTGELFF. CDR3 in DNA: TGTGCCAGCAGCGTAGGAACAGCGAACACCGGGGAGCTGTTTTTT. The chain uses TRBV9 and TRBJ2-2; D call uncertain. The CDR3 is made up of 15 amino acids. Germline values: CDR1 SGDLS, CDR2 YYNGEE. The V end was cut by 0 bases, the J end by 0 bases, with 6 bases between. Looking up the rest from reference TRBV9 and TRBJ2-2 gives the full variable domain: DSGVTQTPKHLITATGQRVTLRCSPRSGDLSVYWYQQSLDQGLQFLIQYYNGEERAKGNILERFSAQQFPDLHSELNLSSLELGDSALYFCASSVGTANTGELFFGEGSRLTVL.

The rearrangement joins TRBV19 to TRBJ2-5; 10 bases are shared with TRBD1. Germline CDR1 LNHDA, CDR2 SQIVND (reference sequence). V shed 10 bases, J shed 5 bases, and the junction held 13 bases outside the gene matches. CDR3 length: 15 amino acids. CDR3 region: CATGKGTGVDETQYF. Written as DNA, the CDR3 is TGTGCCACTGGAAAGGGGACAGGGGTTGACGAGACCCAGTACTTC.